This T cell receptor beta chain was identified during a study of beta chain features in type 1 diabetes. Naive, central memory, regulatory and stem cell-like memory cells within the CD4+ compartment were sorted using CD45RO/CCR7/CD25/CD127/CD95/CD27. TCRB transcripts that were expressed got sequenced, as all of the isolated RNA had been reverse transcribed. The method was immunoSEQ multiplex PCR; TCRdb's version includes in-frame clones alone and lacks a portion of them. The table lists some 270,000 clones, over 12% of them singletons. Germline loops: CDR1 SEHNR, CDR2 FQNEAQ (reference sequence). V shed 0 bases and J shed 4 bases, with 8 bases lying between them. The CDR3 is made up of 14 amino acids.

This sequence was found in a woman between 35 and 50 years old in good health. Sequencing was performed on naive CD4+ T cells from blood. The J gene is TRBJ2-3, the V gene TRBV7-9; D is uncertain. The CDR3 is CASSLAATADTQYF. The CDR3 region has the DNA TGTGCCAGCAGCTTAGCAGCGACCGCAGATACGCAGTATTTT.